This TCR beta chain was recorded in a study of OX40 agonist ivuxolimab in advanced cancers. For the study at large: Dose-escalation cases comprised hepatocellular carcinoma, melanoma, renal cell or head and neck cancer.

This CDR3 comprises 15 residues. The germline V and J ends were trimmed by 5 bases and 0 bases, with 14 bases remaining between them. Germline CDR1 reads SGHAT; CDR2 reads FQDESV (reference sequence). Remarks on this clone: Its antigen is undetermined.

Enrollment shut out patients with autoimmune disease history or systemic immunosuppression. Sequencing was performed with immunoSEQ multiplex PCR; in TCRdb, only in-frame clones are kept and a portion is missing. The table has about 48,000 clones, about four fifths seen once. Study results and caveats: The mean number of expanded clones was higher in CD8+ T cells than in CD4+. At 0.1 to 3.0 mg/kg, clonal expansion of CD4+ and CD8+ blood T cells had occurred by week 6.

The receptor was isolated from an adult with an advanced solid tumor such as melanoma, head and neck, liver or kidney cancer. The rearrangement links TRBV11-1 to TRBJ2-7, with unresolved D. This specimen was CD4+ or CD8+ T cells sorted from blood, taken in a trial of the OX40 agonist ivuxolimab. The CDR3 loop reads CASSKEPGGSYEQYF. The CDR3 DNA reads TGTGCCAGCAGCAAAGAGCCAGGTGGCTCCTACGAGCAGTACTTC.